This TCR beta chain was retrieved from a study of Graves' ophthalmopathy and Graves' hyperthyroidism. Deletions cut 2 bases from V and 0 bases from J, with 8 bases between. The CDR3 length is 15 residues. The germline gives CDR1 LNHDA, CDR2 SQIVND (reference sequence). Amplification from RNA transcripts yielded the TCR beta CDR3 regions. An initial RT-PCR round employing HTBI primers preceded a second-round multiplex PCR. Via MiXCR, TCRdb re-called the multiplex PCR reads, giving one row per CDR3 protein. The table records some 1.1 million distinct CDR3 sequences, roughly two fifths of them present only once. People with hyperthyroidism were aged 18 to 65 and newly diagnosed, under 2 months' duration. Researchers turned away patients with other autoimmune diseases, uncontrolled infections, pregnancy or lactation.

The specimen sequenced was peripheral blood or thyroid tissue (not recorded which). This clonotype originated in an adult man with Graves' hyperthyroidism. The V call is TRBV19, the J call TRBJ1-5; tentative D call: TRBD1 (6 bases). The CDR3, as DNA: TGTGCCAGTAGTATATACAGGGCTAGCAATCAGCCCCAGCATTTT. Its protein is CASSIYRASNQPQHF.